Below, 17 T cell receptor beta chains from the same sample are listed, as sequenced in a study of blood T cells in healthy people across ages. The second PCR ran roughly 6 to 11 cycles with a sample-barcoded 5' primer and J-beta primers. MiXCR was run by TCRdb on the 5' RACE reads, yielding one entry per CDR3 protein. The sample has hundreds of thousands of distinct CDR3 sequences, 56% seen once. Material: blood. These receptors were taken from a man in his forties or fifties in good health.

This clonotype was counted a few times. A much larger clonotype is one base distant, so this may be a read error. This chain links TRBV20-1 with TRBJ2-1; TRBD1 matches 10 bases. The CDR3 length is 13 residues. Per the germline V gene, CDR1 is DFQATT and CDR2 is SNEGSKA (reference sequence). The J segment lost 13 bases and the V segment lost 5 bases, leaving 11 bases of the junction unmatched. The CDR3 sequence is CSAQTGGLETQFF. Here the CDR3 DNA reads TGCAGTGCTCAGACAGGGGGCTTAGAGACCCAGTTCTTC.

The rearrangement links TRBV12-3 or TRBV12-4 to TRBJ2-3, with TRBD1 matching 8 bases. This CDR3 has 17 amino acids. J lost 6 bases, V lost 8 bases, and 19 bases had no gene match. The CDR3: CASSWLGSTGAPDTQYF. DNA for the CDR3: TGTGCCAGCTCTTGGTTGGGGTCGACAGGGGCCCCGGATACGCAGTATTTT.

The chain recombines TRBV2 with TRBJ2-1, with D unresolved. The end of the DNA is better explained by TRBJ2-7, so the J call may be wrong. The CDR3 extends over 16 amino acids. Germline CDR1 and CDR2: SNHLY and FYNNEI. CDR3 coding DNA: TGTGCCAGCAGTGGATACAAGCGTAAGTCCTACAATGAGCAGTACTTC. Translation gives CASSGYKRKSYNEQYF.

This sequence joins TRBV27 and TRBJ2-5, with 11 bases that match TRBD2. V shed 4 bases, J shed 11 bases, and the junction held 9 bases outside the gene matches. This CDR3 comprises 14 residues. Looked up from germline, CDR1 is MNHEY and CDR2 is SMNVEV (reference sequence). This CDR3 is CASSSGTSGNEQYF. For the CDR3, the DNA is TGTGCCAGCAGTTCGGGGACTAGCGGTAATGAGCAGTACTTC.

The chain links TRBV19 to TRBJ2-3, with D unclear. CDR3 length: 14 amino acids. Germline values: CDR1 LNHDA, CDR2 SQIVND (reference sequence). Trimming took 9 bases from V and 4 from J, leaving 17 bases between them. In DNA, the CDR3 is TGTGCCAGCAAGCCGTTGGCGCCGGCAGATACGCAGTATTTT. Protein: CASKPLAPADTQYF.

This clonotype was detected once. The V and J genes are TRBV6-5 and TRBJ2-7, with a weak D call TRBD1 (6 bases). Germline V gene lookup returns CDR1 MNHEY and CDR2 SVGAGI. Between the trimmed V and J ends, which lost 5 bases and 5 bases, there was a span of 7 bases. There are 11 residues in the CDR3. The CDR3 loop reads CASSNRDEQYF. CDR3 bases: TGTGCCAGCAGTAACAGGGACGAGCAGTACTTC.

The chain combines TRBV20-1 with TRBJ1-2; 10 nucleotides align to TRBD1. Germline V gene lookup returns CDR1 DFQATT and CDR2 SNEGSKA (reference sequence). Unmatched junction bases numbered 11, after V lost 5 bases and J lost 8 bases. The CDR3 runs 14 residues. This CDR3 reads CSADLGQGRRGYTF. CDR3 bases: TGCAGTGCTGATTTGGGACAGGGGCGGCGAGGCTACACCTTC.

The chain recombines TRBV29-1 with TRBJ1-1; D perhaps matches TRBD1 (5 bases). Per germline, CDR1 SQVTM and CDR2 ANQGSEA. CDR3 size: 13 residues. V dropped 8 bases and J dropped 4 bases, with 17 bases sitting between them. The CDR3 here is CSHQGSGGTEAFF. The CDR3 DNA reads as TGCAGCCATCAGGGAAGTGGGGGCACTGAAGCTTTCTTT.

The V gene is TRBV29-1, the J gene TRBJ2-5; D is uncertain. The CDR3 totals 11 residues. Germline loops: CDR1 SQVTM, CDR2 ANQGSEA. Deletions cut 6 bases from V and 5 bases from J, with 10 bases between. CDR3 sequence: CSVLGAETQYF. DNA for the CDR3: TGCAGCGTGTTGGGCGCGGAGACCCAGTACTTC.

V is TRBV7-3 and J is TRBJ1-5; unclear D gene. This CDR3 has 14 amino acids. V lost 5 bases to trimming and J lost 8 bases, with 16 bases between them. Germline V gene sequence: CDR1 SGHTA, CDR2 FQGTGA. The CDR3 nucleotides are TGTGCCAGCAGCCCCCGAGCTGAAGTAAAGCCCCAGCATTTT. This translates into CASSPRAEVKPQHF.

The genes are TRBV20-1 and TRBJ2-3; TRBD2 might be the D (5 bases). The CDR3 has 15 residues. Germline-derived CDR1 and CDR2 are DFQATT and SNEGSKA (reference sequence). Trimming left V 6 bases short and J 1 base short, with 17 bases between. Written as DNA, the CDR3 is TGCAGTGCAACCCCCCGCACTAGGGGCACAGATACGCAGTATTTT. Its translation is CSATPRTRGTDTQYF.

The chain is built from TRBV5-1 and TRBJ2-5, with a possible D match to TRBD2 (6 bases). Trimming removed 0 bases at V and 1 base at J, with 16 bases between. The CDR3 has 17 residues. Germline CDR1 and CDR2: SGHRS and YFSETQ. In DNA form, the CDR3 reads TGCGCCAGCAGCTTGGCTCGCGGCGGGGCAGTCCAAGAGACCCAGTACTTC. This translates into CASSLARGGAVQETQYF.

This clonotype was observed a handful of times. This rearrangement joins TRBV27 to TRBJ2-1, with D possibly matching TRBD2 (7 bases). Germline CDR1 and CDR2: MNHEY and SMNVEV (reference sequence). The CDR3 is 14 amino acids. V lost 8 bases and J 4 bases, leaving 15 bases between the germline ends. CDR3 in amino acids: CASSAGARYNEQFF. The CDR3 nucleotides are TGTGCCAGCTCGGCGGGGGCTCGATACAATGAGCAGTTCTTC.

This clonotype was observed a few times. V and J are TRBV20-1 and TRBJ2-5; no definite D call. The germline gives CDR1 DFQATT, CDR2 SNEGSKA (reference sequence). CDR3 length: 13 residues. Deletions cut 2 bases from V and 0 bases from J, with 7 bases between. The CDR3 region has the DNA TGCAGTGCTAGATCGGAGTACCAAGAGACCCAGTACTTC. It translates to CSARSEYQETQYF.

This clonotype has more than one count but fewer than ten. The chain joins TRBV6-2 or TRBV6-3 to TRBJ2-5; the match to TRBD1 covers 8 bases. The CDR3 extends over 13 amino acids. The V and J ends lost 5 bases and 4 bases, in that order; junction bases with no gene match: 3. The germline CDR1 and CDR2 sequences are MNHEY and SVGEGT. CDR3 sequence: CASSEGTGETQYF. In DNA, the CDR3 is TGTGCCAGCAGTGAGGGGACAGGAGAGACCCAGTACTTC.

This clonotype was recorded a few times. The J gene is TRBJ2-3, the V gene TRBV7-9, with 12 bases matching TRBD2. V was clipped by 3 bases and J by 5 bases; unmatched bases: 9. In germline, CDR1 is SEHNR, CDR2 FQNEAQ (reference sequence). The length of the CDR3 is 17 residues. Here the CDR3 reads CASSFQQLAGGQDTQYF. DNA for the CDR3: TGTGCCAGCAGCTTCCAGCAACTAGCGGGGGGCCAAGATACGCAGTATTTT.

In this sample, this clonotype turned up a few times. The chain employs TRBV29-1 and TRBJ2-5; D tentatively reads TRBD1 or TRBD2 (5 bases each). Deletions cut 1 base from V and 4 bases from J, with 13 bases between. Germline CDR1 SQVTM, CDR2 ANQGSEA. The CDR3 contains 14 residues. This CDR3 is CSVEVGGGVETQYF. DNA of the CDR3: TGCAGCGTTGAAGTAGGTGGGGGAGTAGAGACCCAGTACTTC.